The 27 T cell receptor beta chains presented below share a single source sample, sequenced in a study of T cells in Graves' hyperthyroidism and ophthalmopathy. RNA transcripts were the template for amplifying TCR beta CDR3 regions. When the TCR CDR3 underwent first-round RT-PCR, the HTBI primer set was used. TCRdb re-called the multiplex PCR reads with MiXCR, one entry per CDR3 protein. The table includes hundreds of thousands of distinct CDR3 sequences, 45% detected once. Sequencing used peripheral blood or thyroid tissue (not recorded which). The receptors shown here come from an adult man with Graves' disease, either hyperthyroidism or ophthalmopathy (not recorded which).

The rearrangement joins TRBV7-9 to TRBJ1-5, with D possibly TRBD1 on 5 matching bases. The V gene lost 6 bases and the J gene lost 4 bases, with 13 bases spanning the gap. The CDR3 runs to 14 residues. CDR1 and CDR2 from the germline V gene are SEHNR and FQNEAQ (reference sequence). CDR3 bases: TGTGCCAGCAGTTATGGGGGTTGGAATCAGCCCCAGCATTTT. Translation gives CASSYGGWNQPQHF.

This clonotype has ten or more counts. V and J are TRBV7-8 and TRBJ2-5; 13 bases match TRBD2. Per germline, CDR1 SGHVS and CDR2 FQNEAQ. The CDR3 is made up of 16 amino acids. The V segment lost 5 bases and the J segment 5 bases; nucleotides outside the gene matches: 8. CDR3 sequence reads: CASSPRLAGGRETQYF. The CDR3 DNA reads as TGTGCCAGCAGCCCGCGACTAGCGGGGGGAAGGGAGACCCAGTACTTC. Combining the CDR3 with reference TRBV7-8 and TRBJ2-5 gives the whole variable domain GAGVSQSPRYKVAKRGQDVALRCDPISGHVSLFWYQQALGQGPEFLTYFQNEAQLDKSGLPSDRFFAERPEGSVSTLKIQRTQQEDSAVYLCASSPRLAGGRETQYFGPGTRLLVL.

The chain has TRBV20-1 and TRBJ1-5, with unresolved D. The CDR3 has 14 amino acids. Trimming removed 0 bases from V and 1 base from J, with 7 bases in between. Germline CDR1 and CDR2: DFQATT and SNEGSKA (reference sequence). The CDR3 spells CSARETMSNQPQHF. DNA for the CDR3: TGCAGTGCTAGAGAAACAATGAGCAATCAGCCCCAGCATTTT.

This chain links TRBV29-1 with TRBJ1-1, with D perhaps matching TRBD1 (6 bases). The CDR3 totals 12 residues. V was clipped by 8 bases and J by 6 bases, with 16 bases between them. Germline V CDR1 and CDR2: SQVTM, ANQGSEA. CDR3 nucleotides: TGCAGCTTAGGATGGGGACATCCTGAAGCTTTCTTT. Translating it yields CSLGWGHPEAFF.

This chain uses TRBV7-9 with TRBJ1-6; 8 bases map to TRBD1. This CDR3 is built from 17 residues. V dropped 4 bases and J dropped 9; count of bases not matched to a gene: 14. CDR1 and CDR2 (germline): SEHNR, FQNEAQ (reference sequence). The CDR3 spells CASSSSRFTGGSSPLHF. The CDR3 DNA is TGTGCCAGCAGCTCTAGCCGATTCACAGGGGGAAGTTCACCCCTCCACTTT.

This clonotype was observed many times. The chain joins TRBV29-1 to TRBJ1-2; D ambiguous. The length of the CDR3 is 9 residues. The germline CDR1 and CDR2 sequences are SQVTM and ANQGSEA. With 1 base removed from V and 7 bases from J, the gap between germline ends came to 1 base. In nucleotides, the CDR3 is TGCAGCGTTGAAGGTGGCTACACCTTC. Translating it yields CSVEGGYTF.

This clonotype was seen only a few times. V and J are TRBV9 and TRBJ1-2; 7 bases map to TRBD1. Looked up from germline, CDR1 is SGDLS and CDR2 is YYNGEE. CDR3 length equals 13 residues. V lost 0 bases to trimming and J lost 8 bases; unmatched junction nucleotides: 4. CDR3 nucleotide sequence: TGTGCCAGCAGCGTAGTCAGGGGGGGAGGCTACACCTTC. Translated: CASSVVRGGGYTF.

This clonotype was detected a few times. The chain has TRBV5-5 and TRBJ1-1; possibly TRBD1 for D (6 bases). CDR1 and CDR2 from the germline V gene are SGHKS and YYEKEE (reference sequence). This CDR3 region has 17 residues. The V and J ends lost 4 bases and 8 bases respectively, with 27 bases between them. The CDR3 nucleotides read TGTGCCAGCAGCGGGGGGCAAACGTTTGGGGGGACCGTGGAAGCTTTCTTT. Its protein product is CASSGGQTFGGTVEAFF. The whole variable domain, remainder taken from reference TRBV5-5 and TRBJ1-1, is DAGVTQSPTHLIKTRGQQVTLRCSPISGHKSVSWYQQVLGQGPQFIFQYYEKEERGRGNFPDRFSARQFPNYSSELNVNALLLGDSALYLCASSGGQTFGGTVEAFFGQGTRLTVV.

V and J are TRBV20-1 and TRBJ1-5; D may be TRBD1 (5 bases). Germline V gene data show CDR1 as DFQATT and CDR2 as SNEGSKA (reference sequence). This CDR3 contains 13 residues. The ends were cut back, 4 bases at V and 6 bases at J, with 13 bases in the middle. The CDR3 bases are TGCAGTGCTACCCCGGGGGGGGGTCAGCCCCAGCATTTT. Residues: CSATPGGGQPQHF.

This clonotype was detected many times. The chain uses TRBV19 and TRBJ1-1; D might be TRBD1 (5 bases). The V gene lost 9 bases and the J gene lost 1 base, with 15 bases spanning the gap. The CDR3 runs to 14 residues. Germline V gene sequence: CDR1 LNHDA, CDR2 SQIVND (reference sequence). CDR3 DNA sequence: TGTGCCAGCAGAACCGGGACCGCGAACACTGAAGCTTTCTTT. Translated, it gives CASRTGTANTEAFF.

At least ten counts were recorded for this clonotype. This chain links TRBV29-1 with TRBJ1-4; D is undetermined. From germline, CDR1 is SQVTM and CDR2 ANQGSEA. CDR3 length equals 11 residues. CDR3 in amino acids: CSALSGEKLFF. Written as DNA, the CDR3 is TGCAGTGCTCTTTCGGGGGAAAAACTGTTTTTT.

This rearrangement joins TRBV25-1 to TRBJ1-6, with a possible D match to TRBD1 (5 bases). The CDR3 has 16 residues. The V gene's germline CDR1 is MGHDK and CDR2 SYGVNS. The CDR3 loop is CAREGFRAWSNSPLHF. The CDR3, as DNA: TGTGCTAGAGAAGGCTTCAGGGCCTGGTCTAATTCACCCCTCCACTTT.

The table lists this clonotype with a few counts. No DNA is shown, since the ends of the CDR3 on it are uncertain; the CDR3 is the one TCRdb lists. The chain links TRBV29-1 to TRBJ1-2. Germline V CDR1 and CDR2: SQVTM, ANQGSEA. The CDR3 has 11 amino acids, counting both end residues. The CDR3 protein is CSLGTGDGYTF.

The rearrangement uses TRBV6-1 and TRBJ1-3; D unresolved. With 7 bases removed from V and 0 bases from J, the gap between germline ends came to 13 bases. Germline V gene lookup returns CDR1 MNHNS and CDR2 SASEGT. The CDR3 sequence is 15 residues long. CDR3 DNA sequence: TGTGCCAGCACCTCAACATGGGACTCTGGAAACACCATATATTTT. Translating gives CASTSTWDSGNTIYF.

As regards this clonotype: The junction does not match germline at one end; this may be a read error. The CDR3 loop is CSTRDRRLAVQSYEQYF. CDR3 nucleotide sequence: TGCAGTACTAGAGATCGGCGGCTAGCAGTCCAATCCTACGAGCAGTACTTC. This chain connects TRBV20-1 to TRBJ2-7; perhaps TRBD2 as D (5 bases). Looked up from germline, CDR1 is DFQATT and CDR2 is SNEGSKA (reference sequence). This CDR3 comprises 17 residues.

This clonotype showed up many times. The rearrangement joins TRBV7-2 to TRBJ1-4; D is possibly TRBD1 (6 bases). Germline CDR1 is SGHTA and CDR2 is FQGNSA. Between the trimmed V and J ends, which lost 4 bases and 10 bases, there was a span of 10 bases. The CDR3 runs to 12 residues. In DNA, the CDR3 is TGTGCCAGCAGCTCGGACAGACGAAAACTGTTTTTT. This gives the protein CASSSDRRKLFF.

The CDR3 bases are TGTGCCAGCCAAACTAGCGGCCAAGAGACCCAGTACTTC. It specifies CASQTSGQETQYF. This chain joins TRBV2 and TRBJ2-5; the match to TRBD2 covers 8 bases. With V trimmed by 8 bases and J by 1 base, 3 bases remained unmatched. CDR1 SNHLY and CDR2 FYNNEI come from the germline V gene. The CDR3 spans 13 residues.

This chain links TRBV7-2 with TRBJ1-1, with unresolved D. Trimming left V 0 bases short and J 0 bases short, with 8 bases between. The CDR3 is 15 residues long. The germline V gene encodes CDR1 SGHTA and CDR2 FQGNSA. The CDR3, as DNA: TGTGCCAGCAGCTTAGCGGTGGAAGTGAACACTGAAGCTTTCTTT. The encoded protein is CASSLAVEVNTEAFF. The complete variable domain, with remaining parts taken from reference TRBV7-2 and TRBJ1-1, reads GAGVSQSPSNKVTEKGKDVELRCDPISGHTALYWYRQSLGQGLEFLIYFQGNSAPDKSGLPSDRFSAERTGGSVSTLTIQRTQQEDSAVYLCASSLAVEVNTEAFFGQGTRLTVV.

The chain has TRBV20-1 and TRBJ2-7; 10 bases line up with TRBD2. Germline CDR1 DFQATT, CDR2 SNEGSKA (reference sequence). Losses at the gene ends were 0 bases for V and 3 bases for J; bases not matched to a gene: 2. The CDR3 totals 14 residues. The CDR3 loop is CSAREAGGYYEQYF. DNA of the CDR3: TGCAGTGCTAGAGAAGCGGGAGGGTACTACGAGCAGTACTTC.

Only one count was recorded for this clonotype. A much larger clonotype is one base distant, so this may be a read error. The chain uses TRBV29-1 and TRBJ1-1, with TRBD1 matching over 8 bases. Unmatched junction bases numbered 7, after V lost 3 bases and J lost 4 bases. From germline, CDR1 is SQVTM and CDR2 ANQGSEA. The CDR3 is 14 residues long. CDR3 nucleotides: TGCAGCGTTGATAGTCGACAGGGGAGCACTGAAGCTTTCTTT. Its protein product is CSVDSRQGSTEAFF.

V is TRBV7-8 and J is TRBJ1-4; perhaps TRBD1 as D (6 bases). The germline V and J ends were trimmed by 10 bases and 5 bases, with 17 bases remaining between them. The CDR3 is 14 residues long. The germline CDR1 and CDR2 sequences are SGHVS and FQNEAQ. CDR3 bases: TGTGCCACCTCCTGGACAGAAATAAATGAAAAACTGTTTTTT. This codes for CATSWTEINEKLFF.

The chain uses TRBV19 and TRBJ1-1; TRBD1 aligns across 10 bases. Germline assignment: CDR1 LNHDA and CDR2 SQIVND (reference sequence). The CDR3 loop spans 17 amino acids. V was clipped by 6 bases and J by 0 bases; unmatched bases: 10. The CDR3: CASRNRRTGGLNTEAFF. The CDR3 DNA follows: TGTGCCAGTAGAAATCGTAGGACAGGGGGACTGAACACTGAAGCTTTCTTT.

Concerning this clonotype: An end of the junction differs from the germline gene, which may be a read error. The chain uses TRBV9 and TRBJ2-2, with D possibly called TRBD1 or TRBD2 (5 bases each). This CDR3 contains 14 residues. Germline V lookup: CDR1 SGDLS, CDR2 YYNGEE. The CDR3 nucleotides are TGTGCCAGCAGCGTCAGGGAAAACACCGGGGAGCCGTTTTTT. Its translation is CASSVRENTGEPFF. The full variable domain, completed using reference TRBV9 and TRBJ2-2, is DSGVTQTPKHLITATGQRVTLRCSPRSGDLSVYWYQQSLDQGLQFLIQYYNGEERAKGNILERFSAQQFPDLHSELNLSSLELGDSALYFCASSVRENTGEPFFGEGSRLTVL.

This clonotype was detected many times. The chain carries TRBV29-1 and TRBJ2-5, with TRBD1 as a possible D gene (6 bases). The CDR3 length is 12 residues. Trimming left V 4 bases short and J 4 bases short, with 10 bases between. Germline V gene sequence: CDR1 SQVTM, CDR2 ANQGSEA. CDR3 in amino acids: CSVAGAAETQYF. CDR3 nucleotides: TGCAGCGTTGCAGGGGCGGCAGAGACCCAGTACTTC.

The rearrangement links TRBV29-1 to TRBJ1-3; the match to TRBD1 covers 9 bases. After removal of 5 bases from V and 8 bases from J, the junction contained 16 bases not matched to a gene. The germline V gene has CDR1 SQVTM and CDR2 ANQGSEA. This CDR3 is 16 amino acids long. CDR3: CSVTGGTGYDGYTIYF. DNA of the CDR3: TGCAGCGTTACGGGCGGGACAGGGTACGATGGCTACACCATATATTTT. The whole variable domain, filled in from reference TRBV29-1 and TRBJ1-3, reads SAVISQKPSRDICQRGTSLTIQCQVDSQVTMMFWYRQQPGQSLTLIATANQGSEATYESGFVIDKFPISRPNLTFSTLTVSNMSPEDSSIYLCSVTGGTGYDGYTIYFGEGSWLTVV.

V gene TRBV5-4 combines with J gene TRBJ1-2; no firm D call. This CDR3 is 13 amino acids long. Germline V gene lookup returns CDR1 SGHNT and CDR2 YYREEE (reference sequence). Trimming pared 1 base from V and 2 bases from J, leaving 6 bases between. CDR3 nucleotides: TGTGCCAGCAGCTTGATACAGAACTATGGCTACACCTTC. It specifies CASSLIQNYGYTF. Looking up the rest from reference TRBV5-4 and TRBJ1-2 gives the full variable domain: ETGVTQSPTHLIKTRGQQVTLRCSSQSGHNTVSWYQQALGQGPQFIFQYYREEENGRGNFPPRFSGLQFPNYSSELNVNALELDDSALYLCASSLIQNYGYTFGSGTRLTVV.

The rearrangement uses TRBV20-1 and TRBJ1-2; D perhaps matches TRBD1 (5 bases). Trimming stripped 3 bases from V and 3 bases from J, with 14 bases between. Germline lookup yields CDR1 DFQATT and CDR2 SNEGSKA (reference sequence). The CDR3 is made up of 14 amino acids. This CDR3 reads CSASRAASDYGYTF. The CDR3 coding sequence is TGCAGTGCTAGCAGGGCAGCATCGGACTATGGCTACACCTTC.